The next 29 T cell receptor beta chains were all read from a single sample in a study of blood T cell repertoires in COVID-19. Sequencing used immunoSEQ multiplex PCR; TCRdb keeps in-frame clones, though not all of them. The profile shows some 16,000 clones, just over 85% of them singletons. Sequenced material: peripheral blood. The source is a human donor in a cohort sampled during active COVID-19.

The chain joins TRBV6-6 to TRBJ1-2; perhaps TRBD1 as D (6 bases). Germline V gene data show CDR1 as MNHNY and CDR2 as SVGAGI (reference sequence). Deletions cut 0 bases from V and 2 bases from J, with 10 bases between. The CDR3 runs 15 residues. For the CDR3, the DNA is TGTGCCAGCAGTTACTCAGCAGGGGTCAACTATGGCTACACCTTC. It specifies CASSYSAGVNYGYTF.

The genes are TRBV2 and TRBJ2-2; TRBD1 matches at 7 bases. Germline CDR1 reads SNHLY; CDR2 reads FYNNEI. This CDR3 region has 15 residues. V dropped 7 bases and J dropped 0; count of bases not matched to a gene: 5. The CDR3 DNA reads TGTGCCAGCACGGGACAGAGTTCGAACACCGGGGAGCTGTTTTTT. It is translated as CASTGQSSNTGELFF.

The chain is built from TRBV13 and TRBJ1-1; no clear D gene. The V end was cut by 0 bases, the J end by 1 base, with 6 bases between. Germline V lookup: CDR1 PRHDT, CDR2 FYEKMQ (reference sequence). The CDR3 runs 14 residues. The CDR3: CASSLGSANTEAFF. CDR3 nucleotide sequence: TGTGCCAGCAGCTTAGGCAGTGCGAACACTGAAGCTTTCTTT.

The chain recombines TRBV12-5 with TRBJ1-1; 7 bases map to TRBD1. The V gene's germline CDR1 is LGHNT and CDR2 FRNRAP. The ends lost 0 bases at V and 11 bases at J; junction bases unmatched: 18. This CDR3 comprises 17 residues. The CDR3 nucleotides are TGTGCTAGTGGTTTGGTAACGAACAGGGGACTTTTTACAGCGGCTTTCTTT. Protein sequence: CASGLVTNRGLFTAAFF.

Written as DNA, the CDR3 is TGTGCCAGCAGGATGACCACAGGGGGCGGAAGTCAGCCCCAGCATTTT. Its translation: CASRMTTGGGSQPQHF. This chain joins TRBV27 and TRBJ1-5; 9 positions agree with TRBD1. The V and J ends lost 6 bases and 6 bases, in that order; junction bases with no gene match: 12. There are 16 residues in the CDR3. CDR1 is MNHEY and CDR2 is SMNVEV in the germline V gene (reference sequence).

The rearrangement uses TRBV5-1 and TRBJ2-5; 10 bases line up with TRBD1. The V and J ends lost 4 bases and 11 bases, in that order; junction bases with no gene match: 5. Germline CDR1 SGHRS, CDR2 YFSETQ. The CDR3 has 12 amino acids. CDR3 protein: CASSTGTGEQYF. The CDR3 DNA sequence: TGCGCCAGCAGCACCGGGACAGGGGAACAGTACTTC.

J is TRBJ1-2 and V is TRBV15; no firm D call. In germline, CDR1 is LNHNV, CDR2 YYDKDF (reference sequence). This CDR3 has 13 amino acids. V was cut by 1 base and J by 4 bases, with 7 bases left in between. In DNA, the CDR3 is TGTGCCACCAGCAGAGGAGGTGGCTATGGCTACACCTTC. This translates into CATSRGGGYGYTF.

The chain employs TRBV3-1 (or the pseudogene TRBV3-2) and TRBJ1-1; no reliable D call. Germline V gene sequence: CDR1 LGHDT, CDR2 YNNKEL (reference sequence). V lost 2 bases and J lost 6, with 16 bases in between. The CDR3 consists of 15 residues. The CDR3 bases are TGTGCCAGCAGCCAACAGACTCCTGTACGTGCTGAAGCTTTCTTT. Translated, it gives CASSQQTPVRAEAFF.

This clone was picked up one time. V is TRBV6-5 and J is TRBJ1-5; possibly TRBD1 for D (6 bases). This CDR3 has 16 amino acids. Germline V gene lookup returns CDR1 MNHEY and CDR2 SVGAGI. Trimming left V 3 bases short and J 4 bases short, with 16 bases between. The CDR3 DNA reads TGTGCCAGCAGTTATTCGGGGAGGGGGGGGAATCAGCCCCAGCATTTT. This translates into CASSYSGRGGNQPQHF.

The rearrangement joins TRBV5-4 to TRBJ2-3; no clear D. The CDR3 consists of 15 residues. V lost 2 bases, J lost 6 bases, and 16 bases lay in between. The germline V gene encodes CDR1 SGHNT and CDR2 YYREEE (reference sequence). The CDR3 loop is CASSFRFGGVDTQYF. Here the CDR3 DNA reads TGTGCCAGCAGCTTCCGATTCGGCGGTGTGGATACGCAGTATTTT. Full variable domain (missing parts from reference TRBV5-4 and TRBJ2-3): ETGVTQSPTHLIKTRGQQVTLRCSSQSGHNTVSWYQQALGQGPQFIFQYYREEENGRGNFPPRFSGLQFPNYSSELNVNALELDDSALYLCASSFRFGGVDTQYFGPGTRLTVL.

The CDR3, as DNA: TGCGCCAGCAGCTTTTTTATGGGACTGAACATGAACACTGAAGCTTTCTTT. Translated, it gives CASSFFMGLNMNTEAFF. The chain has TRBV5-1 and TRBJ1-1; D is perhaps TRBD1 (5 bases). Germline V gene sequence: CDR1 SGHRS, CDR2 YFSETQ. This CDR3 comprises 17 residues. V gave up 2 bases and J gave up 0 bases, with 17 bases separating them.

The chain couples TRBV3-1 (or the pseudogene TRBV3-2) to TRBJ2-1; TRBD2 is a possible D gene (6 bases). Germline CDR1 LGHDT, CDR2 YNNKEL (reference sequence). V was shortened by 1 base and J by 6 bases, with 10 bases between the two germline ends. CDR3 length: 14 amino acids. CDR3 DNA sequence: TGTGCCAGCAGCCAAGGGGGACTCCCCAATGAGCAGTTCTTC. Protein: CASSQGGLPNEQFF.

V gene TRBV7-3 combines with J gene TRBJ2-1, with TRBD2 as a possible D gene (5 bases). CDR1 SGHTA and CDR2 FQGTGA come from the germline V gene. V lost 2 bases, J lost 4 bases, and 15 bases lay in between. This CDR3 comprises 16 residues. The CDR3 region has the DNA TGTGCCAGCAGCTTAGTGCGGGTTCCGACTTACAATGAGCAGTTCTTC. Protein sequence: CASSLVRVPTYNEQFF.

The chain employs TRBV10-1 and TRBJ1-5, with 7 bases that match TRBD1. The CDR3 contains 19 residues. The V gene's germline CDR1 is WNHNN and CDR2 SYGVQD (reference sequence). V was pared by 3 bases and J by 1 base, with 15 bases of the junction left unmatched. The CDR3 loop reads CASSDLGQQGQRSNQPQHF. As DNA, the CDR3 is TGCGCCAGCAGTGATTTGGGACAGCAAGGGCAGCGAAGCAATCAGCCCCAGCATTTT.

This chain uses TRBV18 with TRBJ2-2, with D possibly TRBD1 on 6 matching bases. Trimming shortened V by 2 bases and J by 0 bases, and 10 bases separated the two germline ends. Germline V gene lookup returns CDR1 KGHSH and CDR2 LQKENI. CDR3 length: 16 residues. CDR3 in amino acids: CASSPFAGANTGELFF. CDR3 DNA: TGTGCCAGCTCACCATTCGCAGGGGCGAACACCGGGGAGCTGTTTTTT.

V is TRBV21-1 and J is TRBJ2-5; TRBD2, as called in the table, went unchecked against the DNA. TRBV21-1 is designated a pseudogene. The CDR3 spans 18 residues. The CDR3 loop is CASSAPTWGGGEQETQYF. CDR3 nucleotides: TGTGCCAGCAGCGCACCGACCTGGGGCGGGGGGGAACAAGAGACCCAGTACTTC.

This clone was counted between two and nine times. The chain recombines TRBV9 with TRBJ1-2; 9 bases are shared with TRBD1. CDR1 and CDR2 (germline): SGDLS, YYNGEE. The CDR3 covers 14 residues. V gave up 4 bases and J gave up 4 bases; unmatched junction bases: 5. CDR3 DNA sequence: TGTGCCAGCAGCAGGGACAGGGAAGGCTATGGCTACACCTTC. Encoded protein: CASSRDREGYGYTF.

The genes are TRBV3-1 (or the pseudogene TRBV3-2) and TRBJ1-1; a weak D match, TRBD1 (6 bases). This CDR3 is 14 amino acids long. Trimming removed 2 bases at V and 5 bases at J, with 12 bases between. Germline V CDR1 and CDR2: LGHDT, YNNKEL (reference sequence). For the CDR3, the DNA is TGTGCCAGCAGCCAAAGGCGAGGGGGAACTGAAGCTTTCTTT. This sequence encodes CASSQRRGGTEAFF.

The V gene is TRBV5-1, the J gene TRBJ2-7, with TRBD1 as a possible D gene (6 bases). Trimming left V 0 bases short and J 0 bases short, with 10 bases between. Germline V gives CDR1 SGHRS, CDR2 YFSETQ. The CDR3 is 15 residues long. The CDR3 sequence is CASSLGGGSSYEQYF. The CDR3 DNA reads TGCGCCAGCAGCTTGGGAGGGGGTTCCTCCTACGAGCAGTACTTC. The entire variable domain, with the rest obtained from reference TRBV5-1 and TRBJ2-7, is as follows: KAGVTQTPRYLIKTRGQQVTLSCSPISGHRSVSWYQQTPGQGLQFLFEYFSETQRNKGNFPGRFSGRQFSNSRSEMNVSTLELGDSALYLCASSLGGGSSYEQYFGPGTRLTVT.

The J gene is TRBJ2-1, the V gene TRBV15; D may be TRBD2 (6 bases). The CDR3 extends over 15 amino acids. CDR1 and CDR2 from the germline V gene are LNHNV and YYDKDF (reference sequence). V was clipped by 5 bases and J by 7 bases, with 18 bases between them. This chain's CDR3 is CATSPRRREWNEQFF. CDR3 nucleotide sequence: TGTGCCACCAGCCCACGGAGGAGGGAGTGGAATGAGCAGTTCTTC.

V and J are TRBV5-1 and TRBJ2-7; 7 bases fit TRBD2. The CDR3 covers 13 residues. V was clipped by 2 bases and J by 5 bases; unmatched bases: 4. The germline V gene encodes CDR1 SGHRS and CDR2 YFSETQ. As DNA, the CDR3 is TGCGCCAGCAGCTTTCAGGGAGGGGACGAGCAGTACTTC. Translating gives CASSFQGGDEQYF.

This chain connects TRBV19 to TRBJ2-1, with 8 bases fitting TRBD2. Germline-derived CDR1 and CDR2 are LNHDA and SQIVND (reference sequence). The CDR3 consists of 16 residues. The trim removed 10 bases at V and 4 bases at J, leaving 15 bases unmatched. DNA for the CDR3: TGTGCCACTAGGGACTTTGCGGGGGGCGCGTACAATGAGCAGTTCTTC. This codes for CATRDFAGGAYNEQFF.

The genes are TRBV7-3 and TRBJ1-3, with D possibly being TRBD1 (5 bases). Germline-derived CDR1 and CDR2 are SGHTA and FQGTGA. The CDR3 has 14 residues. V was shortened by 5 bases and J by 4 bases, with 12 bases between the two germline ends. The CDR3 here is CASSAGGSGNTIYF. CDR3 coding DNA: TGTGCCAGCAGCGCCGGGGGGTCCGGAAACACCATATATTTT.

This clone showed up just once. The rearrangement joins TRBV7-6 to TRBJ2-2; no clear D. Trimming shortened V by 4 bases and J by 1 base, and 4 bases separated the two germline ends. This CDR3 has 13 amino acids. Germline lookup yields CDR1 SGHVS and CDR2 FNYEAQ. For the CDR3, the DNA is TGTGCCAGCAGCTCACTGAACACCGGGGAGCTGTTTTTT. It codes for CASSSLNTGELFF.

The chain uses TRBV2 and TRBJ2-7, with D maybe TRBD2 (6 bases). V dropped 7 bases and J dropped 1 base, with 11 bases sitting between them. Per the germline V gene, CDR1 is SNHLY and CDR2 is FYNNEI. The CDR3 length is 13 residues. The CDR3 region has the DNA TGTGCCAGCATGGAGGGACTGTCCTACGAGCAGTACTTC. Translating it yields CASMEGLSYEQYF.

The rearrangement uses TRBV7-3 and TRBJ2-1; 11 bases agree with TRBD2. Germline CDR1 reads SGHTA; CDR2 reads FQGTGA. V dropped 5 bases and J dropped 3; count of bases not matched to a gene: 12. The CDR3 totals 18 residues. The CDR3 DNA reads TGTGCCAGCAGCCCCAACCCCGGGACTAGCGGCAACTACAATGAGCAGTTCTTC. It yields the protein CASSPNPGTSGNYNEQFF.

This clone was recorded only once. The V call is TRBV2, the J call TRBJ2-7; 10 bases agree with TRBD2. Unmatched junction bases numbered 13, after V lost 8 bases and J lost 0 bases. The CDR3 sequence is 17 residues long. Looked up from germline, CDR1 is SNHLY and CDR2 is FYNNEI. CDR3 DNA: TGTGCCAGCGGCTTTGGACTAGCGGAGAGGAACTCCTACGAGCAGTACTTC. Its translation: CASGFGLAERNSYEQYF.

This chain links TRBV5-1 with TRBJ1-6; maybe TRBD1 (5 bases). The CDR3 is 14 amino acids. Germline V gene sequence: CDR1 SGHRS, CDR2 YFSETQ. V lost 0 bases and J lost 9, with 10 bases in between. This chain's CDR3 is CASSLGGVGSPLHF. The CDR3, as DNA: TGCGCCAGCAGCTTGGGGGGGGTTGGTTCACCCCTCCACTTT.

The CDR3 DNA is TGCGCCAGCAGCTTACGGACTACTCCCTACGAGCAGTACTTC. Amino acid sequence: CASSLRTTPYEQYF. The chain links TRBV5-1 to TRBJ2-7; TRBD2 is a possible D gene (6 bases). Looked up from germline, CDR1 is SGHRS and CDR2 is YFSETQ. The CDR3 is 14 residues long. The V and J ends lost 2 bases and 2 bases respectively, with 11 bases between them. The entire variable domain, with the rest obtained from reference TRBV5-1 and TRBJ2-7, is as follows: KAGVTQTPRYLIKTRGQQVTLSCSPISGHRSVSWYQQTPGQGLQFLFEYFSETQRNKGNFPGRFSGRQFSNSRSEMNVSTLELGDSALYLCASSLRTTPYEQYFGPGTRLTVT.